These T cell receptor beta chains were read from a single sample in a study of T cells after yellow fever vaccination. TCRdb re-analysed the 5' RACE reads in MiXCR, keeping a single row per CDR3 protein. Of hundreds of thousands of distinct CDR3 sequences detected, about 5% appear once; the ten largest clones hold roughly 3%. The sample here was CD4+ T cells sorted from PBMCs, taken on the day of the yellow fever booster vaccination. The receptors here all came from a man aged 18 to 30 who received the YFV17D yellow fever vaccine. Both conserved end residues are part of each CDR3. The D gene is left open where the match is weak. The size entry is marked missing in some rows and otherwise reads once, few, many or a size class.

>-|-|TRBJ2-3|TRBV5-1
CASSPNPGTDTQYF
TGCGCCAGCAGCCCGAATCCGGGGACAGATACGCAGTATTTT
>-|few|TRBJ2-4|TRBV7-3
CASSLAGGIQYF
TGTGCCAGCAGCTTGGCGGGCGGCATTCAGTACTTC
>TRBD1|many|TRBJ2-3|TRBV5-5
CASSHQWTGGPDTQYF
TGTGCCAGCAGCCACCAGTGGACAGGGGGCCCAGATACGCAGTATTTT
>TRBD2|-|TRBJ2-1|TRBV7-2
CASSLVTSEWPTLFF
TGTGCCAGCAGCTTAGTTACTAGCGAATGGCCTACTTTGTTCTTC
>TRBD1|few|TRBJ1-6|TRBV27
CASSVTGWDSPLHF
TGTGCCAGCAGTGTGACAGGGTGGGATTCACCCCTCCACTTT
>-|-|TRBJ2-3|TRBV4-3
CASSQEIGGTQYF
TGCGCCAGCAGCCAAGAAATCGGGGGTACGCAGTATTTT
>TRBD1|-|TRBJ2-7|TRBV5-1
CASSLHTTGTGFDYEQYF
TGCGCCAGCAGCCTGCACACCACCGGGACAGGGTTCGACTACGAGCAGTACTTC
>TRBD1|-|TRBJ1-2|TRBV7-2
CASSRTRDSNAGYTF
TGTGCCAGCAGCCGGACCCGGGACAGCAACGCTGGCTACACCTTC
>-|few|TRBJ1-4|TRBV12-3/TRBV12-4
CASSFWGGTNEKLFF
TGTGCCAGCAGTTTCTGGGGAGGGACTAATGAAAAACTGTTTTTT
>-|many|TRBJ1-5|TRBV7-8
CASSAAGFDSNQPQHF
TGTGCCAGCAGCGCGGCGGGTTTCGATAGCAATCAGCCCCAGCATTTT
>TRBD1|many|TRBJ1-6|TRBV5-4
CASSHTGGADNSPLHF
TGTGCCAGCAGCCATACAGGGGGCGCAGATAATTCACCCCTCCACTTT
>-|many|TRBJ2-5|TRBV4-1
CASSQESWGRGPETQYF
TGCGCCAGCAGCCAAGAGTCTTGGGGTAGGGGCCCGGAGACCCAGTACTTC
>-|-|TRBJ2-4|TRBV5-4
CASSLAFSQNIQYF
TGTGCCAGCAGCTTGGCTTTCAGCCAAAACATTCAGTACTTC
>-|many|TRBJ2-5|TRBV7-9
CASSFWGLVGETQYF
TGTGCCAGCAGCTTTTGGGGCCTCGTAGGGGAGACCCAGTACTTC
>-|many|TRBJ2-2|TRBV5-1
CASSLDGQLATGELFF
TGCGCCAGCAGCTTGGACGGACAACTAGCCACCGGGGAGCTGTTTTTT
>-|-|TRBJ1-2|TRBV20-1
CSARDGHSYGYTF
TGCAGTGCTAGAGACGGACACTCCTATGGCTACACCTTC
>-|-|TRBJ1-2|TRBV4-3
CASSQEMNPIYGYTF
TGCGCCAGCAGCCAAGAGATGAACCCAATCTATGGCTACACCTTC
>-|many|TRBJ1-1|TRBV6-5
CASSLQTYTEAFF
TGTGCCAGCAGTTTACAGACTTACACTGAAGCTTTCTTT
>TRBD2|many|TRBJ2-1|TRBV7-9
CASSPPGTSDADEQFF
TGTGCCAGCAGCCCGCCCGGGACTAGCGACGCCGATGAGCAGTTCTTC
>-|few|TRBJ1-2|TRBV28
CAGASNYGYTF
TGTGCCGGGGCATCAAACTATGGCTACACCTTC
>TRBD1|-|TRBJ1-1|TRBV10-3
CATGQDKAFF
TGTGCCACCGGACAGGATAAAGCTTTCTTT
>TRBD2|-|TRBJ2-5|TRBV7-2
CASSFGGTTQETQYF
TGTGCCAGCAGCTTTGGGGGGACTACCCAAGAGACCCAGTACTTC
>-|-|TRBJ1-2|TRBV12-3/TRBV12-4
CASSSLTDSHYGYTF
TGTGCCAGCAGTTCCCTAACCGACAGCCACTATGGCTACACCTTC
>-|few|TRBJ1-1|TRBV19
CASCPGALWRGPEAFF
TGTGCCAGTTGCCCAGGGGCATTATGGCGAGGCCCTGAAGCTTTCTTT
>-|many|TRBJ1-1|TRBV11-1
CASNPGTEAFF
TGTGCCAGCAACCCGGGAACTGAAGCTTTCTTT
>-|-|TRBJ2-5|TRBV18
CASSPPADQETQYF
TGTGCCAGCTCACCACCGGCGGACCAAGAGACCCAGTACTTC
>-|few|TRBJ2-3|TRBV7-3
CASSPEGPDTQYF
TGTGCCAGCAGCCCCGAAGGGCCAGATACGCAGTATTTT
>-|few|TRBJ1-1|TRBV29-1
CSAADRLRGEAFF
TGCAGCGCTGCAGACAGGTTGAGAGGGGAAGCTTTCTTT
>-|-|TRBJ1-5|TRBV30
CAWSLSVNQPQHF
TGTGCCTGGAGTTTATCGGTCAATCAGCCCCAGCATTTT
>-|few|TRBJ2-5|TRBV11-2
CASSFPGEWETQYF
TGTGCCAGCAGCTTCCCCGGGGAATGGGAGACCCAGTACTTC
>TRBD1|many|TRBJ2-1|TRBV7-2
CASSLFSGQGFRFF
TGTGCCAGCAGCTTATTCTCGGGACAGGGATTTCGGTTCTTC
>-|-|TRBJ2-7|TRBV7-2
CASSPAHATYEQYF
TGTGCCAGCAGCCCCGCGCACGCCACCTACGAGCAGTACTTC
>TRBD1|few|TRBJ2-5|TRBV27
CASRTTAEGQIKTQYF
TGTGCCAGCAGAACTACGGCCGAGGGACAGATAAAGACCCAGTACTTC
>TRBD2|many|TRBJ2-3|TRBV9
CASSVSGGITSSTDTQYF
TGTGCCAGCAGCGTAAGCGGGGGGATAACCTCTAGCACAGATACGCAGTATTTT
>TRBD1|many|TRBJ2-3|TRBV7-2
CASSNRGIGTDTQYF
TGTGCCAGCAGTAACAGGGGTATTGGCACAGATACGCAGTATTTT
>-|many|TRBJ1-2|TRBV12-3/TRBV12-4
CASSLDPGNGYTF
TGTGCCAGCAGTTTAGATCCAGGGAATGGCTACACCTTC
>TRBD1|few|TRBJ2-4|TRBV14
CASSQGTGQGVAKNIQYF
TGTGCCAGCAGCCAGGGAACGGGACAGGGGGTAGCCAAAAACATTCAGTACTTC
>-|many|TRBJ2-7|TRBV6-2/TRBV6-3
CASSSQRYEQYF
TGTGCCAGCAGTTCGCAGAGGTACGAGCAGTACTTC
>TRBD1|many|TRBJ1-1|TRBV29-1
CSVEGDRGGRWNTEAFF
TGCAGCGTTGAAGGGGACAGGGGCGGAAGGTGGAACACTGAAGCTTTCTTT
>-|few|TRBJ1-2|TRBV7-2
CASSLGGLTLGGYTF
TGTGCCAGCAGCTTAGGGGGACTGACGTTGGGTGGCTACACCTTC
>TRBD2|-|TRBJ2-3|TRBV7-9
CASSFPGGSGGTQYF
TGTGCCAGCAGCTTCCCGGGTGGTAGCGGGGGTACGCAGTATTTT
>-|many|TRBJ2-1|TRBV5-1
CASSLLGYEQFF
TGCGCCAGCAGCTTGTTGGGTTACGAGCAGTTCTTC
>-|-|TRBJ1-5|TRBV27
CASSLSNRVWDNQPQHF
TGTGCCAGCAGTTTATCGAACCGGGTTTGGGACAATCAGCCCCAGCATTTT
>-|few|TRBJ1-3|TRBV5-1
CASSLGNGGDTIYF
TGCGCCAGCAGCTTGGGCAATGGAGGAGACACCATATATTTT
>TRBD1|many|TRBJ1-5|TRBV27
CASSFGQGNQPQHF
TGTGCCAGCAGTTTTGGACAGGGCAATCAGCCCCAGCATTTT